Each of the 14 T cell receptor beta chains below was sequenced from the same sample in a study of read filtering for tumor transcriptome and immune sequencing. This library used about 400 ng RNA and molecular barcoded adaptors spanning alpha/delta and beta/gamma chains. Via MiXCR, TCRdb re-called the reads, giving one row per CDR3 protein. The sample carries fewer than 100,000 distinct CDR3 sequences, over 9% recorded once. The sequenced sample consisted of a population of CD138-negative cells sorted from bone marrow. The origin of the receptors is a donor at least 40 years old with multiple myeloma.

This clonotype was observed many times. This chain uses TRBV5-1 with TRBJ2-7; D is unresolved. Trimming pared 4 bases from V and 4 bases from J, leaving 18 bases between. The CDR3 has 15 residues. Germline assignment: CDR1 SGHRS and CDR2 YFSETQ. CDR3 sequence: CASSPDLAVAYEQYF. The CDR3 DNA reads as TGCGCCAGCAGCCCGGACCTGGCGGTTGCATACGAGCAGTACTTC.

This clonotype was observed at least ten times. J is TRBJ2-7 and V is TRBV20-1; D not resolved. Per germline, CDR1 DFQATT and CDR2 SNEGSKA (reference sequence). V was pared by 3 bases and J by 2 bases, with 11 bases between. The CDR3 has 13 amino acids. CDR3 protein: CSARGDTAYEQYF. The DNA for the CDR3 is TGCAGTGCTAGGGGTGACACCGCCTACGAGCAGTACTTC.

This clonotype was seen a single time. V gene TRBV7-9 combines with J gene TRBJ2-3; 9 nucleotides align to TRBD2. J was trimmed by 5 bases and V by 4 bases; bases with no gene match: 10. Germline-derived CDR1 and CDR2 are SEHNR and FQNEAQ (reference sequence). CDR3 length: 16 amino acids. CDR3 sequence: CASSSLSGSLGDTQYF. In DNA, the CDR3 is TGTGCCAGCAGCTCCCTTAGCGGGAGTTTGGGAGATACGCAGTATTTT.

This rearrangement joins TRBV20-1 to TRBJ2-1; 10 bases are shared with TRBD2. Looked up from germline, CDR1 is DFQATT and CDR2 is SNEGSKA (reference sequence). The CDR3 has 15 residues. V shed 3 bases and J 3 bases; nucleotides not matched to a gene: 5. The CDR3 DNA sequence: TGCAGTGCTAGGGTCGCTAGCGGGAGCTACAATGAGCAGTTCTTC. It is translated as CSARVASGSYNEQFF.

This clonotype was detected ten times or more. The gene calls are TRBV30 and TRBJ2-1, with D hard to call. CDR1 and CDR2 (germline): GTSNPN, SVGIG (reference sequence). The CDR3 is made up of 14 amino acids. Deletions cut 0 bases from V and 11 bases from J, with 17 bases between. This chain's CDR3 is CAWSVGGQTMKQFF. The CDR3 DNA sequence: TGTGCCTGGAGTGTAGGTGGTCAGACAATGAAGCAGTTCTTC.

There are many counts of this clonotype. This chain links TRBV6-1 with TRBJ2-7; 11 bases align to TRBD2. The CDR3 is 17 amino acids. V dropped 6 bases and J dropped 5; count of bases not matched to a gene: 15. The germline V gene has CDR1 MNHNS and CDR2 SASEGT. CDR3 sequence reads: CASSSRDTGLAGHEQYF. The CDR3 DNA sequence: TGTGCCAGCAGCTCCCGGGACACCGGACTAGCGGGTCACGAGCAGTACTTC.

This clonotype appeared a few times. The chain carries TRBV5-5 and TRBJ2-7; D is undetermined. This CDR3 comprises 14 residues. Trimming removed 3 bases at V and 2 bases at J, with 12 bases between. The germline V gene has CDR1 SGHKS and CDR2 YYEKEE (reference sequence). The CDR3 DNA sequence: TGTGCCAGCAGCTATGTCCCCGAAGCCTACGAGCAGTACTTC. The encoded protein is CASSYVPEAYEQYF.

This clonotype showed up many times. V is TRBV6-5 and J is TRBJ2-2; D is undetermined. V gave up 5 bases and J gave up 0 bases, with 16 bases separating them. CDR1 MNHEY and CDR2 SVGAGI come from the germline V gene. The CDR3 is made up of 17 amino acids. The CDR3 DNA reads as TGTGCCAGCAGTCAAAGGCGACTTAGGCCGAACACCGGGGAGCTGTTTTTT. This gives the protein CASSQRRLRPNTGELFF.

Note on this clonotype: A read error is possible here, since a much larger clone lies one base away. The genes are TRBV7-9 and TRBJ2-2, with D perhaps matching TRBD2 (7 bases). The CDR3 runs to 16 residues. CDR1 is SEHNR, CDR2 FQNEAQ, per germline (reference sequence). CDR3 sequence reads: CVSDRGAGVGTGELFF. DNA for the CDR3: TGTGTCAGCGACCGGGGGGCGGGAGTCGGCACCGGGGAGCTGTTTTTT.

This clonotype was observed at least ten times. The chain has TRBV7-2 and TRBJ2-1; 7 bases map to TRBD1. Trimming at V came to 8 bases and at J to 10 bases, leaving 14 bases not matched to a gene. Per the germline V gene, CDR1 is SGHTA and CDR2 is FQGNSA. The CDR3 is made up of 14 amino acids. CDR3 sequence (DNA): TGTGCCAGCCAAGGGGGCGCCGGTTGGAAGGAGCAGTTCTTC. Protein sequence: CASQGGAGWKEQFF.

This clonotype was detected many times. J is TRBJ1-1 and V is TRBV29-1; unclear D gene. V lost 6 bases and J lost 3, with 14 bases in between. CDR3 length: 13 amino acids. Germline V CDR1 and CDR2: SQVTM, ANQGSEA. The DNA for the CDR3 is TGCAGCGTCCGCCTGAGGGCGGACACTGAAGCTTTCTTT. It is translated as CSVRLRADTEAFF.

This clonotype was observed at least ten times. V and J are TRBV5-1 and TRBJ2-1; 9 bases fit TRBD2. Trimming cost V 0 bases and J 3 bases; bases outside gene matches: 4. The CDR3 is made up of 16 amino acids. Germline CDR1 and CDR2: SGHRS and YFSETQ. CDR3 amino acids: CASSLVPSGVYNEQFF. In nucleotides, the CDR3 is TGCGCCAGCAGCTTGGTGCCTAGCGGGGTCTACAATGAGCAGTTCTTC.

The table lists this clonotype with many counts. CDR3 protein: CATSPGGQARGSGNTIYF. CDR3 coding DNA: TGTGCCACCAGCCCTGGGGGACAGGCCCGGGGGTCGGGAAACACCATATATTTT. The chain uses TRBV15 and TRBJ1-3; TRBD1 matches at 8 bases. Germline V gene sequence: CDR1 LNHNV, CDR2 YYDKDF (reference sequence). J lost 4 bases, V lost 5 bases, and 16 bases had no gene match. This CDR3 has 18 residues.

In the case of this clonotype: It may be a read error: a sequence one base away is much more abundant. The chain carries TRBV19 and TRBJ1-5; D ambiguous. The germline V and J ends were trimmed by 3 bases and 6 bases, with 12 bases remaining between them. Germline V gene data show CDR1 as LNHDA and CDR2 as SQIVND (reference sequence). The CDR3 totals 14 residues. The CDR3 DNA sequence: TGTGCCAGTAGTATCAGCGGGGAAGTTCAGCCCCAGCATTTT. Translation: CASSISGEVQPQHF.